This T cell receptor (beta chain) was sequenced during a study of OX40 agonist ivuxolimab in advanced cancers. Study at large: Dosing consisted of intravenous ivuxolimab at 0.01 to 10 mg/kg every 2 weeks. Partial responses were recorded for three patients, including one with hepatocellular carcinoma and two with cutaneous melanoma.

General study findings and limits: Fewer expanded clones were found on average in CD4+ than in CD8+ T cells. Some patients without response likewise showed low normalized clonal expansion.

Of note for this clone: Its antigen remains unidentified.

Trimming shortened V by 4 bases and J by 0 bases, and 9 bases separated the two germline ends. CDR1 is SQVTM, CDR2 ANQGSEA, per germline. The CDR3 sequence is 14 residues long. Sequencing used immunoSEQ multiplex PCR; TCRdb keeps in-frame clones, though not all of them. The profile covers about 68,000 clones, with 75% to 85% appearing a single time and roughly 1.4% taken by the ten largest. The sequencing used CD4+ or CD8+ T cells sorted from blood, collected in a trial of the OX40 agonist ivuxolimab. This clonotype was obtained from an adult with an advanced solid tumor such as melanoma, head and neck, liver or kidney cancer. The chain has TRBV29-1 and TRBJ2-2, with D perhaps matching TRBD2 (6 bases). CDR3 coding DNA: TGCAGCGTTGGAGGAGGGGCGAACACCGGGGAGCTGTTTTTT. Protein product: CSVGGGANTGELFF.